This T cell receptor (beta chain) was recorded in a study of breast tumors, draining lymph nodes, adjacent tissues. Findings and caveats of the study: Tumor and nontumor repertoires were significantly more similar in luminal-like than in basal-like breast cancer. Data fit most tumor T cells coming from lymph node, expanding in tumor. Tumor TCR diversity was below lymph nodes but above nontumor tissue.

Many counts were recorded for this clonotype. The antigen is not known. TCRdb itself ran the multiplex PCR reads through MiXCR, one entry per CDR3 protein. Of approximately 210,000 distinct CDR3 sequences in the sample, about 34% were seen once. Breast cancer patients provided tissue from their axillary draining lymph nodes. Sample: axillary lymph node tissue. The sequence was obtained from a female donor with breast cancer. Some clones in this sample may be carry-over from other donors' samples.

This chain's CDR3 is CASSPTAGYNSPLHF. The CDR3 nucleotides read TGTGCCAGCAGCCCAACAGCGGGATATAATTCACCCCTCCACTTT. The chain carries TRBV28 and TRBJ1-6; no firm D call. This CDR3 spans 15 amino acids. Germline values: CDR1 MDHEN, CDR2 SYDVKM. Trimming cost V 6 bases and J 4 bases, with 13 bases left between them.